The TCR beta chain under discussion was sequenced for a study of blood T cell repertoires in COVID-19. Study background: COVID-19 samples from acute and convalescent phases originated in the United States, Italy and Spain. PBMCs, B-cell-depleted T cells, or T cells provided the cDNA or gDNA that made up the material.

This CDR3 spans 18 amino acids. Assay used: immunoSEQ multiplex PCR; TCRdb lists only in-frame clones, some missing. The data contain about 99,000 clones, 70% to 90% of them singletons. The chain joins TRBV21-1 to TRBJ1-1. TRBV21-1 is marked as a pseudogene. The sequencing input was peripheral blood. The TCR comes from a woman aged 55-69 years with acute or convalescent COVID-19. The CDR3 sequence: CASSKGQGRMAMNTEAFF. The CDR3 coding sequence is TGTGCCAGCAGCAAAGGACAAGGGAGGATGGCAATGAACACTGAAGCTTTCTTT.